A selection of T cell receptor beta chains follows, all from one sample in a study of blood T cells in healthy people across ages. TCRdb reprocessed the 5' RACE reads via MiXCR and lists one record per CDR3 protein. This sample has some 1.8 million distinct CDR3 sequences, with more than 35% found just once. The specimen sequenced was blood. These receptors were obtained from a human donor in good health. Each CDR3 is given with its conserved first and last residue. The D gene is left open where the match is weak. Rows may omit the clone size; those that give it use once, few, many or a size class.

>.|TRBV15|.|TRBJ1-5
CATSATNQPQHF
TGTGCCACCAGCGCCACCAATCAGCCCCAGCATTTT
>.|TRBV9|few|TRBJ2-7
CASSVGASKGEQYF
TGTGCCAGCAGCGTAGGTGCTAGCAAAGGCGAGCAGTACTTC
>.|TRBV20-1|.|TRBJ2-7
CSATQDYEQYF
TGCAGTGCTACCCAGGACTACGAGCAGTACTTC
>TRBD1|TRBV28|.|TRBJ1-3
CASRRTGIGNTTYF
TGTGCCAGCAGAAGGACAGGGATTGGAAACACCACATATTTT
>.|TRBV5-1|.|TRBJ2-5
CASRDMETQYF
TGCGCCAGCAGGGATATGGAGACCCAGTACTTC
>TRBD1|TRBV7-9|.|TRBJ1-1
CASSPIDRDRTEAFF
TGTGCCAGCAGCCCAATCGACAGGGACCGCACTGAAGCTTTCTTT
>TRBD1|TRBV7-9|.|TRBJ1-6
CASSLDRGLGRNSPLHF
TGTGCCAGCAGCTTGGACAGGGGGCTCGGGAGGAATTCACCCCTCCACTTT
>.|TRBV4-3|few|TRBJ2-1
CASSQRTDTIEQFF
TGCGCCAGCAGCCAACGGACGGACACAATTGAGCAGTTCTTC
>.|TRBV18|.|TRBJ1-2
CASSPPGRGYTF
TGTGCCAGCTCACCCCCCGGACGGGGCTACACCTTC
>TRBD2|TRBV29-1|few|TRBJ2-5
CSVSLAGSAQETQYF
TGCAGCGTGTCACTAGCGGGGTCCGCACAAGAGACCCAGTACTTC
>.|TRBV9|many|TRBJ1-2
CASSETGYGYTF
TGTGCCAGCAGCGAGACGGGCTATGGCTACACCTTC
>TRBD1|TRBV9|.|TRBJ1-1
CASTTGTGNTEAFF
TGTGCCAGCACCACCGGGACAGGGAACACTGAAGCTTTCTTT
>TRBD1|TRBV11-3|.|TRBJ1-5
CASSSGGEGQPQHF
TGTGCCAGCAGCTCAGGGGGCGAGGGTCAGCCCCAGCATTTT
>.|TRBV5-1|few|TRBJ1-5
CASSFTITENKDQPQHF
TGCGCCAGCAGCTTTACGATTACTGAAAACAAAGATCAGCCCCAGCATTTT
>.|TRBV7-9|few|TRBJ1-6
CASSSGESPLHF
TGTGCCAGCAGCTCAGGGGAATCACCCCTCCACTTT
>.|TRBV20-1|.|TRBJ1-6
CSAPASISYNSPLHF
TGCAGTGCCCCCGCGTCTATCTCCTATAATTCACCCCTCCACTTT
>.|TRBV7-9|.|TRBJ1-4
CASSLGGQLNEKLFF
TGTGCCAGCAGCTTAGGAGGACAGCTTAATGAAAAACTGTTTTTT
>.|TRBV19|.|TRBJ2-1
CASSMKGGPYNEQFF
TGTGCCAGTAGTATGAAGGGGGGACCGTACAATGAGCAGTTCTTC
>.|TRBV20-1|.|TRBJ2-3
CSARGVGPLSSTDTQYF
TGCAGTGCTAGGGGCGTGGGACCTCTGAGTAGCACAGATACGCAGTATTTT
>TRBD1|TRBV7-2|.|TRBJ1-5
CASSLAYGDRSHF
TGTGCCAGCAGCTTAGCTTATGGGGACAGATCGCATTTT
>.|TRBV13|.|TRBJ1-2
CASSLPREGGSDGYTF
TGTGCCAGCAGCTTACCCCGAGAGGGAGGGTCTGATGGCTACACCTTC
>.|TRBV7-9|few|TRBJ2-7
CASSPDGRSEQYF
TGTGCCAGCAGCCCGGACGGACGCTCCGAGCAGTACTTC